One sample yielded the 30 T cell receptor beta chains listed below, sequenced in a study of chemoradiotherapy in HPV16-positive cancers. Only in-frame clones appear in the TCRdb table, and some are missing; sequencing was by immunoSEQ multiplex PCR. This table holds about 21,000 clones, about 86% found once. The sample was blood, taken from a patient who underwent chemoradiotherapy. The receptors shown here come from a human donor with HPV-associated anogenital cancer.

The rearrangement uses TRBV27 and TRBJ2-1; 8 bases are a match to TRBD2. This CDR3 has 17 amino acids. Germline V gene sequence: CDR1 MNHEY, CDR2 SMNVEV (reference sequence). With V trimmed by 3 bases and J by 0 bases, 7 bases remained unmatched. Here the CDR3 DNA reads TGTGCCAGCAGTTTCCCTCCCCGGGGGGGCTCCTACAATGAGCAGTTCTTC. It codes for CASSFPPRGGSYNEQFF.

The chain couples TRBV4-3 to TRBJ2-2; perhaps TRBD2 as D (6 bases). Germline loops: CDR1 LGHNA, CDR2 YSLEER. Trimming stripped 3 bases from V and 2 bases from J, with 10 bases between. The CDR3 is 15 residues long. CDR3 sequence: CASSHRGGNTGELFF. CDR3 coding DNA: TGCGCCAGCAGCCATCGGGGAGGAAACACCGGGGAGCTGTTTTTT.

This CDR3 is CASSLTGRSQPQHF. CDR3 nucleotides: TGTGCCAGCAGTTTAACAGGGAGGAGTCAGCCCCAGCATTTT. The chain uses TRBV7-9 and TRBJ1-5; D is possibly TRBD1 (6 bases). The CDR3 runs 14 residues. V was clipped by 6 bases and J by 6 bases, with 15 bases between them. CDR1 and CDR2 (germline): SEHNR, FQNEAQ (reference sequence).

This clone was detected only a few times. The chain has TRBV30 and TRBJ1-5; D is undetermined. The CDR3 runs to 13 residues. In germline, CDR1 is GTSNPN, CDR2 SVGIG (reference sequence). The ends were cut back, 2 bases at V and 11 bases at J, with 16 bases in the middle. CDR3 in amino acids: CAWSSQLLGAQHF. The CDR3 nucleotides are TGTGCCTGGAGTAGTCAGCTGTTAGGAGCCCAGCATTTT.

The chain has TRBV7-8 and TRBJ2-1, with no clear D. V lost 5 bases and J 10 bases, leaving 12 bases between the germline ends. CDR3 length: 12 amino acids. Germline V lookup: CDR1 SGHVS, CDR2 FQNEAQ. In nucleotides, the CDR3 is TGTGCCAGCAGCCTCGTCCCAAACGAGCAGTTCTTC. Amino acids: CASSLVPNEQFF.

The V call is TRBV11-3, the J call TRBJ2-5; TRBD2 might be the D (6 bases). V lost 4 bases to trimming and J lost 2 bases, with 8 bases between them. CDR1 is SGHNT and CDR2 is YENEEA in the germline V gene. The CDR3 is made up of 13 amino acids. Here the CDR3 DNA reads TGTGCCAGCAGCTCGGGACTTCAAGAGACCCAGTACTTC. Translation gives CASSSGLQETQYF.

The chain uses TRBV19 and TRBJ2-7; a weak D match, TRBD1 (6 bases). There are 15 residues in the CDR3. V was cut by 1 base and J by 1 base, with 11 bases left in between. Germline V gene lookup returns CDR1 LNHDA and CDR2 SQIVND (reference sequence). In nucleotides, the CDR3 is TGTGCCAGTAGTATAGGGGCTACAGGGTCCTACGAGCAGTACTTC. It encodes CASSIGATGSYEQYF. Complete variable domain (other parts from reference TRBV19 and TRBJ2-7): DGGITQSPKYLFRKEGQNVTLSCEQNLNHDAMYWYRQDPGQGLRLIYYSQIVNDFQKGDIAEGYSVSREKKESFPLTVTSAQKNPTAFYLCASSIGATGSYEQYFGPGTRLTVT.

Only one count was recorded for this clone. The CDR3 DNA sequence: TGCAGCGTTGAAAATCGACTAGCGGGGGGGCTTAATACGCAGTATTTT. It translates to CSVENRLAGGLNTQYF. The chain joins TRBV29-1 to TRBJ2-3; 14 positions agree with TRBD2. With 2 bases clipped from V and 7 bases from J, the junction kept 8 bases outside the gene matches. The CDR3 contains 16 residues. Germline CDR1 and CDR2: SQVTM and ANQGSEA.

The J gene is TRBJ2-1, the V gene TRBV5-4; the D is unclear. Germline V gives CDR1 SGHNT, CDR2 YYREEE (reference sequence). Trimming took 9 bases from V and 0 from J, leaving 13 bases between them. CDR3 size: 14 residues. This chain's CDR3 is CATKRTSSYNEQFF. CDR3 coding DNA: TGTGCCACTAAACGGACGAGCTCCTACAATGAGCAGTTCTTC.

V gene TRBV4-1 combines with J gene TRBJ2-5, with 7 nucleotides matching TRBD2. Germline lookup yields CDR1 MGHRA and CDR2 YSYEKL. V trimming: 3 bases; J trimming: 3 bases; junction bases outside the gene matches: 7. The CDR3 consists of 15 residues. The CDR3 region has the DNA TGCGCCAGCAGCCATGGTCGCGGGGGAGAAGAGACCCAGTACTTC. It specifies CASSHGRGGEETQYF.

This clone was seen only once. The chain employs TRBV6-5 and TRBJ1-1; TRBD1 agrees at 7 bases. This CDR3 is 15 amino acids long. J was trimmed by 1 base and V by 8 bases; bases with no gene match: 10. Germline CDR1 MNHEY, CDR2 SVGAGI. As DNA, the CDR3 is TGTGCCAGCGTCAATACAGGGGCCGAGAACACTGAAGCTTTCTTT. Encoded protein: CASVNTGAENTEAFF.

CDR3 in amino acids: CASSGLSGLALNTGELFF. In DNA, the CDR3 is TGTGCCAGCAGTGGGTTATCCGGACTAGCGTTGAACACCGGGGAGCTGTTTTTT. V usage is TRBV2 and J usage is TRBJ2-2; TRBD2 agrees at 9 bases. The CDR3 loop spans 18 amino acids. The junction had 10 bases not matched to a gene; V was cut back by 4 bases and J by 1 base. Germline V gene data show CDR1 as SNHLY and CDR2 as FYNNEI.

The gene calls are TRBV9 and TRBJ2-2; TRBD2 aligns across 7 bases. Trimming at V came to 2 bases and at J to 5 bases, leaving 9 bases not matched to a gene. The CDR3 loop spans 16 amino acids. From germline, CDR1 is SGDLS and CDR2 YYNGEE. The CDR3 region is CASSVGVAGVTGELFF. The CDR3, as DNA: TGTGCCAGCAGCGTCGGAGTAGCGGGTGTGACCGGGGAGCTGTTTTTT.

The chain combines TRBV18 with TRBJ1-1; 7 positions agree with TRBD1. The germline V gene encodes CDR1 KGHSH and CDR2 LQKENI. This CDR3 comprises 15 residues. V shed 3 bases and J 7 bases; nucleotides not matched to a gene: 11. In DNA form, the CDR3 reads TGTGCCAGCTCACCTGCCGGACAGGAGGTAGATGAAGCTTTCTTT. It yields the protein CASSPAGQEVDEAFF.

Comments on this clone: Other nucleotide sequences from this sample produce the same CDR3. DNA of the CDR3: TGCGCCAGCAGCTTGTCAGGGGGAAATCAGCCCCAGCATTTT. This gives the protein CASSLSGGNQPQHF. This chain connects TRBV5-1 to TRBJ1-5; 7 nucleotides line up with TRBD1. Trimming at V came to 1 base and at J to 4 bases, leaving 2 bases not matched to a gene. The CDR3 consists of 14 residues. Germline-derived CDR1 and CDR2 are SGHRS and YFSETQ.

The CDR3 is CASSLRGDQPQHF. In nucleotides, the CDR3 is TGTGCCAGCAGCTTGAGGGGGGACCAGCCCCAGCATTTT. The gene calls are TRBV5-5 and TRBJ1-5, with D tentatively TRBD1 (6 bases). V shed 1 base and J shed 7 bases, with 9 bases lying between them. The CDR3 has 13 residues. Germline lookup yields CDR1 SGHKS and CDR2 YYEKEE (reference sequence).

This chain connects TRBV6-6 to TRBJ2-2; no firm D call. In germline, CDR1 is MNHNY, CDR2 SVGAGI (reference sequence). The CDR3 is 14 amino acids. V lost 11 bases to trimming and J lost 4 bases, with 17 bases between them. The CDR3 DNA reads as TGTGCCTGCCGGTCCGCTGGCGGCACCGGGGAGCTGTTTTTT. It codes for CACRSAGGTGELFF.

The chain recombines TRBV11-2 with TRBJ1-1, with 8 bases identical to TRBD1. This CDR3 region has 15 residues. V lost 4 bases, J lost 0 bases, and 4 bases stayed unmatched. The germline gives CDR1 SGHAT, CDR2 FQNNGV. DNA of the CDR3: TGTGCCAGCAGCTCGCGGACAGGGATGAACACTGAAGCTTTCTTT. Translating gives CASSSRTGMNTEAFF.

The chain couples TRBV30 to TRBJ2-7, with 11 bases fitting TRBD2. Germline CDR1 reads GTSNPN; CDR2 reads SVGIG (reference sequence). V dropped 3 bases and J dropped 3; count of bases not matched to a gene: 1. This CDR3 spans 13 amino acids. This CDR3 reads CAWRGTSGYEQYF. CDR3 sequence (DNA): TGTGCCTGGAGGGGGACTAGCGGCTACGAGCAGTACTTC.

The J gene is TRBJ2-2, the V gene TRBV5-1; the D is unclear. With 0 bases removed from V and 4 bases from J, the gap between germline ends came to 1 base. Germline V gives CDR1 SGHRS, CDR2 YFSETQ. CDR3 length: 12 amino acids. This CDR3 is CASSLATGELFF. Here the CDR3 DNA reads TGCGCCAGCAGCTTGGCCACCGGGGAGCTGTTTTTT. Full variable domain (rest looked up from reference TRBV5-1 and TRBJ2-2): KAGVTQTPRYLIKTRGQQVTLSCSPISGHRSVSWYQQTPGQGLQFLFEYFSETQRNKGNFPGRFSGRQFSNSRSEMNVSTLELGDSALYLCASSLATGELFFGEGSRLTVL.

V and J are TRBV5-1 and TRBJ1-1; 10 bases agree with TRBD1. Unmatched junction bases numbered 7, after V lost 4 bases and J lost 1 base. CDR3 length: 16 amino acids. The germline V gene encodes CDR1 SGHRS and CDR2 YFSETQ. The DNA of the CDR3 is TGCGCCAGCAGCCTCCGGGACAGGGGATCGAACACTGAAGCTTTCTTT. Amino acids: CASSLRDRGSNTEAFF.

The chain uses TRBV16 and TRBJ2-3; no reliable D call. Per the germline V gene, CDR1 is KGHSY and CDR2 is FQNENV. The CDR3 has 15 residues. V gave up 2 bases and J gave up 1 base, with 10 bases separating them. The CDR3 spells CASSQGQPGTDTQYF. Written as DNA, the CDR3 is TGTGCCAGCAGCCAAGGCCAGCCTGGCACAGATACGCAGTATTTT. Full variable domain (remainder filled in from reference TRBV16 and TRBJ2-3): GEEVAQTPKHLVRGEGQKAKLYCAPIKGHSYVFWYQQVLKNEFKFLISFQNENVFDETGMPKERFSAKCLPNSPCSLEIQATKLEDSAVYFCASSQGQPGTDTQYFGPGTRLTVL.

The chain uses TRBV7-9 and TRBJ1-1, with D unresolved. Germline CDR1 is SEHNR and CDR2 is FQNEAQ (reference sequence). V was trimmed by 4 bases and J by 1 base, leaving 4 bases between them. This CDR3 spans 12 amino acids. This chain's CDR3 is CASSSKNTEAFF. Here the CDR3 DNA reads TGTGCCAGCAGCTCCAAGAACACTGAAGCTTTCTTT.

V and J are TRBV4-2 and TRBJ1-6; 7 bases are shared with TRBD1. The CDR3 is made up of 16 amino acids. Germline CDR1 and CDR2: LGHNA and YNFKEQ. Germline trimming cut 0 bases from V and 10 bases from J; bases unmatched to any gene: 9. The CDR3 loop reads CASSQDSPGGPSPLHF. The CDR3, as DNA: TGTGCCAGCAGCCAAGATTCCCCAGGGGGACCCTCACCCCTCCACTTT.

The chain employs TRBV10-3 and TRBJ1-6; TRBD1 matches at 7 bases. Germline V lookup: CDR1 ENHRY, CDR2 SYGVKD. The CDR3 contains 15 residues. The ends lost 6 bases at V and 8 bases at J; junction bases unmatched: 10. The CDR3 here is CAISVGTVVYSPLHF. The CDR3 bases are TGTGCCATCAGCGTAGGGACAGTGGTCTATTCACCCCTCCACTTT.

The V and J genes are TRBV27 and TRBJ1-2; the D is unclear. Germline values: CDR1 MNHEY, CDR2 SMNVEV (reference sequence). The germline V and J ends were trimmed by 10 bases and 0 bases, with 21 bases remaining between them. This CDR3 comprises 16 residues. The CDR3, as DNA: TGTGCCACGACGCCCCTCGGGGTGGGTCCTAACTATGGCTACACCTTC. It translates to CATTPLGVGPNYGYTF.

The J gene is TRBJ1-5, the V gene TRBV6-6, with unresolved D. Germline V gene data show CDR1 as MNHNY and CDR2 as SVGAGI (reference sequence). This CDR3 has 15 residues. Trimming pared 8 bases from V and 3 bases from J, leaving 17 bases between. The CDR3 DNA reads TGTGCCAGCCTCCGCGGGTCGGGGTCCAATCAGCCCCAGCATTTT. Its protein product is CASLRGSGSNQPQHF.

CDR3: CASSIRQGDSPLHF. In nucleotides, the CDR3 is TGTGCCAGCAGCATCCGACAGGGGGATTCACCCCTCCACTTT. The gene calls are TRBV5-4 and TRBJ1-6; the match to TRBD1 covers 9 bases. V was pared by 4 bases and J by 8 bases, with 4 bases of the junction left unmatched. Per the germline V gene, CDR1 is SGHNT and CDR2 is YYREEE (reference sequence). The CDR3 has 14 amino acids.

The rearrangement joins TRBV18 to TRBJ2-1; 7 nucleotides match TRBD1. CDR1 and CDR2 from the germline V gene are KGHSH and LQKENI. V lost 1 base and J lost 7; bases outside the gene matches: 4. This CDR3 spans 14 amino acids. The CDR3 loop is CASSPRGQANEQFF. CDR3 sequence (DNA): TGTGCCAGCTCACCACGAGGACAGGCGAATGAGCAGTTCTTC.

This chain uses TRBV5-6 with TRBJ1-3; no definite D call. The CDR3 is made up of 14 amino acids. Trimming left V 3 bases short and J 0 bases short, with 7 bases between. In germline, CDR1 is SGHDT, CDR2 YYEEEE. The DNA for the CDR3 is TGTGCCAGCAGCTCCCGGTCCTCTGGAAACACCATATATTTT. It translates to CASSSRSSGNTIYF. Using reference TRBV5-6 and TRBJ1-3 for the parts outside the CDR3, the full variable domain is DAGVTQSPTHLIKTRGQQVTLRCSPKSGHDTVSWYQQALGQGPQFIFQYYEEEERQRGNFPDRFSGHQFPNYSSELNVNALLLGDSALYLCASSSRSSGNTIYFGEGSWLTVV.